Shown below are 23 T cell receptor beta chains from a single sample sequenced in a study of CD8 T cells in Susac syndrome. RNA amounts of roughly 0.5 to 1 ug underwent reverse transcription with random hexamers. TCRdb analysed the immunoSEQ multiplex PCR reads with MiXCR anew, one entry per CDR3 protein. The table lists 150,000 to 200,000 distinct CDR3 sequences, 90% to 95% of them singletons. Material: CD4+ T cells from PBMCs. The origin of the receptors is a human donor in good health.

This chain uses TRBV19 with TRBJ1-6, with 8 bases fitting TRBD1. CDR1 is LNHDA and CDR2 is SQIVND in the germline V gene (reference sequence). CDR3 length: 15 residues. V dropped 2 bases and J dropped 7; count of bases not matched to a gene: 4. CDR3 region: CASSIPRDRNSPLHF. The CDR3 DNA sequence: TGTGCCAGTAGTATACCGAGGGACAGGAATTCACCCCTCCACTTT. Using reference TRBV19 and TRBJ1-6 for the parts outside the CDR3, the full variable domain is DGGITQSPKYLFRKEGQNVTLSCEQNLNHDAMYWYRQDPGQGLRLIYYSQIVNDFQKGDIAEGYSVSREKKESFPLTVTSAQKNPTAFYLCASSIPRDRNSPLHFGNGTRLTVT.

The chain carries TRBV7-3 and TRBJ2-1, with 9 bases identical to TRBD1. After removal of 3 bases from V and 6 bases from J, the junction contained 6 bases not matched to a gene. CDR1 and CDR2 (germline): SGHTA, FQGTGA. The CDR3 runs 15 residues. CDR3 nucleotide sequence: TGTGCCAGCAGCTTGGGGACAGGGTTTGGCAATGAGCAGTTCTTC. Its translation: CASSLGTGFGNEQFF.

This chain connects TRBV29-1 to TRBJ2-7; 7 positions agree with TRBD1. This CDR3 spans 13 amino acids. Trimming at V came to 4 bases and at J to 6 bases, leaving 9 bases not matched to a gene. Germline V gene lookup returns CDR1 SQVTM and CDR2 ANQGSEA. CDR3 sequence: CSVGATGTVEQYF. The CDR3 DNA reads TGCAGCGTTGGGGCAACCGGGACAGTCGAGCAGTACTTC.

The chain uses TRBV6-5 and TRBJ2-7, with D perhaps being TRBD1 or TRBD2 (6 bases each). The germline V and J ends were trimmed by 6 bases and 6 bases, with 15 bases remaining between them. The germline V gene has CDR1 MNHEY and CDR2 SVGAGI. This CDR3 region has 13 residues. The CDR3 reads CASSRGGSGEQYV. The CDR3 DNA follows: TGTGCCAGCAGCCGAGGGGGGAGCGGCGAGCAGTACGTC.

This clonotype was seen just once. The chain has TRBV6-2 or TRBV6-3 and TRBJ2-2; TRBD2 matches at 11 bases. Losses at the gene ends were 7 bases for V and 5 bases for J; bases not matched to a gene: 6. The CDR3 runs 15 residues. Germline assignment: CDR1 MNHEY and CDR2 SVGEGT. The CDR3 sequence is CASIRLAGKTGELFF. As DNA, the CDR3 is TGTGCCAGCATTAGACTAGCGGGAAAGACCGGGGAGCTGTTTTTT.

V is TRBV9 and J is TRBJ1-1, with D uncertain. V shed 0 bases and J shed 3 bases, with 9 bases lying between them. Looked up from germline, CDR1 is SGDLS and CDR2 is YYNGEE. The CDR3 is 14 amino acids. The CDR3: CASSVGEGYTEAFF. CDR3 DNA: TGTGCCAGCAGCGTAGGCGAGGGATACACTGAAGCTTTCTTT.

This sequence joins TRBV3-1 and TRBJ2-2; TRBD2 agrees at 8 bases. CDR1 and CDR2 (germline): LGHDT, YNNKEL (reference sequence). There are 17 residues in the CDR3. V was pared by 4 bases and J by 2 bases, with 9 bases of the junction left unmatched. CDR3 coding DNA: TGTGCCAGCAGCCGATTATCGGGGGGGCTAAACACCGGGGAGCTGTTTTTT. Its protein is CASSRLSGGLNTGELFF.

The chain carries TRBV3-1 and TRBJ2-3; D may be TRBD1 (6 bases). The germline V and J ends were trimmed by 3 bases and 4 bases, with 17 bases remaining between them. CDR1 and CDR2 from the germline V gene are LGHDT and YNNKEL (reference sequence). This CDR3 comprises 16 residues. CDR3: CASSQDPGAGADTQYF. The CDR3 nucleotides are TGTGCCAGCAGCCAGGATCCAGGGGCAGGGGCAGATACGCAGTATTTT.

The J gene is TRBJ2-3, the V gene TRBV5-4; D is uncertain. This CDR3 has 12 amino acids. The germline gives CDR1 SGHNT, CDR2 YYREEE (reference sequence). The V end was cut by 0 bases, the J end by 6 bases, with 5 bases between. The CDR3 DNA reads TGTGCCAGCAGCTTGGAAGTGGATACGCAGTATTTT. Protein: CASSLEVDTQYF.

V gene TRBV19 combines with J gene TRBJ2-1; TRBD1 matches 7 bases. CDR1 LNHDA and CDR2 SQIVND come from the germline V gene (reference sequence). This CDR3 spans 17 amino acids. Losses at the gene ends were 3 bases for V and 0 bases for J; bases not matched to a gene: 8. The CDR3 sequence: CASSITGTASSYNEQFF. In nucleotides, the CDR3 is TGTGCCAGTAGTATCACCGGGACAGCAAGCTCCTACAATGAGCAGTTCTTC.

The rearrangement links TRBV3-1 to TRBJ2-1; D not resolved. CDR1 LGHDT and CDR2 YNNKEL come from the germline V gene (reference sequence). The CDR3 has 15 amino acids. V lost 0 bases, J lost 0 bases, and 6 bases lay in between. The CDR3 here is CASSQEARSYNEQFF. In nucleotides, the CDR3 is TGTGCCAGCAGCCAAGAAGCCCGCTCCTACAATGAGCAGTTCTTC.

This clonotype was picked up one time. The chain has TRBV19 and TRBJ1-2; a possible D gene is TRBD1 (6 bases). The V gene's germline CDR1 is LNHDA and CDR2 SQIVND (reference sequence). V lost 0 bases and J lost 5, with 13 bases in between. The CDR3 spans 15 residues. The DNA of the CDR3 is TGTGCCAGTAGTATAGATCGCCGGGACATTTATGGCTACACCTTC. This codes for CASSIDRRDIYGYTF.

The chain combines TRBV4-3 with TRBJ1-2, with no clear D. V gave up 0 bases and J gave up 5 bases, with 16 bases separating them. The CDR3 consists of 16 residues. Germline CDR1 and CDR2: LGHNA and YSLEER. CDR3 sequence reads: CASSQDLGPSPYGYTF. In DNA, the CDR3 is TGCGCCAGCAGCCAAGATTTGGGCCCTAGCCCATATGGCTACACCTTC.

The chain links TRBV20-1 to TRBJ1-5; D unclear. Germline CDR1 and CDR2: DFQATT and SNEGSKA (reference sequence). V dropped 4 bases and J dropped 6 bases, with 16 bases sitting between them. The CDR3 runs 14 residues. CDR3 coding DNA: TGCAGTGCTACCTCTATGCGGGTCCGTCAGCCCCAGCATTTT. Protein product: CSATSMRVRQPQHF.

The chain uses TRBV20-1 and TRBJ1-1; D is perhaps TRBD1 (6 bases). CDR3 length: 12 amino acids. Germline assignment: CDR1 DFQATT and CDR2 SNEGSKA (reference sequence). Between the trimmed V and J ends, which lost 1 base and 4 bases, there was a span of 7 bases. This CDR3 is CSARGTVTEAFF. The CDR3 bases are TGCAGTGCTAGAGGGACAGTCACTGAAGCTTTCTTT.

The chain couples TRBV4-3 to TRBJ2-3, with 7 positions matching TRBD2. Germline lookup yields CDR1 LGHNA and CDR2 YSLEER. The CDR3 has 16 residues. The J segment lost 1 base and the V segment lost 4 bases, leaving 8 bases of the junction unmatched. The CDR3 sequence is CASSLQAGMGTDTQYF. The CDR3, as DNA: TGCGCCAGCAGCCTCCAAGCGGGGATGGGCACAGATACGCAGTATTTT.

The chain is built from TRBV3-1 and TRBJ2-5; D unclear. The CDR3 is 13 residues long. With 1 base removed from V and 5 bases from J, the gap between germline ends came to 8 bases. CDR1 and CDR2 (germline): LGHDT, YNNKEL (reference sequence). This CDR3 is CASSQGVRETQYF. In nucleotides, the CDR3 is TGTGCCAGCAGCCAAGGGGTTCGGGAGACCCAGTACTTC.

The J gene is TRBJ1-1, the V gene TRBV7-9, with D unclear. Germline V gene lookup returns CDR1 SEHNR and CDR2 FQNEAQ (reference sequence). Trimming pared 1 base from V and 4 bases from J, leaving 10 bases between. CDR3 length: 14 amino acids. For the CDR3, the DNA is TGTGCCAGCAGCTTAGGTCAGGCGGGCACTGAAGCTTTCTTT. This sequence encodes CASSLGQAGTEAFF.

The V call is TRBV2, the J call TRBJ1-4, with TRBD1 as a possible D gene (5 bases). The CDR3 contains 16 residues. V was pared by 6 bases and J by 8 bases, with 22 bases between. Germline V gene sequence: CDR1 SNHLY, CDR2 FYNNEI. CDR3 in amino acids: CASRTLLRQIEEKLFF. CDR3 sequence (DNA): TGTGCCAGCAGGACCCTTCTTAGACAGATCGAGGAAAAACTGTTTTTT. The entire variable domain, with the rest obtained from reference TRBV2 and TRBJ1-4, is as follows: EPEVTQTPSHQVTQMGQEVILRCVPISNHLYFYWYRQILGQKVEFLVSFYNNEISEKSEIFDDQFSVERPDGSNFTLKIRSTKLEDSAMYFCASRTLLRQIEEKLFFGSGTQLSVL.

The chain has TRBV10-3 and TRBJ2-3; weak D call: TRBD1 (6 bases). The CDR3 runs to 15 residues. Germline V gene data show CDR1 as ENHRY and CDR2 as SYGVKD. V dropped 0 bases and J dropped 4 bases, with 11 bases sitting between them. CDR3 sequence: CAISESTPGADTQYF. Written as DNA, the CDR3 is TGTGCCATCAGTGAGTCCACCCCAGGGGCAGATACGCAGTATTTT.

This chain connects TRBV28 to TRBJ1-6; no clear D. Trimming left V 5 bases short and J 8 bases short, with 19 bases between. The CDR3 has 16 amino acids. CDR1 and CDR2 (germline): MDHEN, SYDVKM. The CDR3 nucleotides are TGTGCCAGCAGTCCGGTAAGACCGGCGTCAGATTCACCCCTCCACTTT. Amino acid sequence: CASSPVRPASDSPLHF.

This clonotype was seen a single time. The chain links TRBV6-1 to TRBJ1-5, with 9 bases that match TRBD1. The trim removed 10 bases at V and 4 bases at J, leaving 11 bases unmatched. The germline V gene has CDR1 MNHNS and CDR2 SASEGT. This CDR3 is 15 amino acids long. This CDR3 is CATHRDRVLNQPQHF. CDR3 in DNA: TGTGCCACCCACCGGGACAGGGTTTTAAATCAGCCCCAGCATTTT.

The rearrangement uses TRBV24-1 and TRBJ2-2; D possibly corresponds to TRBD2 (6 bases). V was trimmed by 9 bases and J by 4 bases, leaving 11 bases between them. From germline, CDR1 is KGHDR and CDR2 SFDVKD. The CDR3 consists of 13 residues. In DNA, the CDR3 is TGTGCCACCGGAACCGGGAGCACCGGGGAGCTGTTTTTT. Encoded protein: CATGTGSTGELFF.